The clone carrying this T cell receptor (beta chain) was found once. This specimen belongs to a study of cytomegalovirus exposure and HLA in healthy donors. Primers included in the PCR were 60 Vbeta and 13 Jbeta primers. Data came from immunoSEQ multiplex PCR; TCRdb stores just in-frame clones and leaves some out. The sample lists about 210,000 clones; about 80% were seen once. The source material was PBMCs. This TCR was recovered from a woman between 45 and 65 years old in good health and CMV-seropositive.

The CDR3 nucleotides read TGTGCCAGCAGCTTAGGTTCTGCGGACCAAGAGACCCAGTACTTC. Protein sequence: CASSLGSADQETQYF. The chain recombines TRBV7-2 with TRBJ2-5; D not resolved. The CDR3 is made up of 15 amino acids. V was trimmed by 1 base and J by 0 bases, leaving 9 bases between them. CDR1 and CDR2 from the germline V gene are SGHTA and FQGNSA.